This TCR beta chain was recovered during a study of T cell responses to AZD1222 COVID-19 vaccine. The study's findings and limits: Two doses of AZD1222 preceded a rise in Spike-specific TCR breadth and depth. Repertoire sampling occurred only after the peak T cell response. Regions left unmutated in variants are reportedly the target of nearly half of spike-specific TCRs. Just a handful of people given AZD1222 tested seropositive at baseline.

This clone was recorded only once. What it binds is unknown. The method was immunoSEQ multiplex PCR; TCRdb's version includes in-frame clones alone and lacks a portion of them. Of approximately 94,000 clones listed, 85% to 95% were seen once; the top ten hold more than 1.5%. V shed 3 bases, J shed 5 bases, and the junction held 2 bases outside the gene matches. The CDR3 sequence is 13 residues long. Germline V gene data show CDR1 as SGHKS and CDR2 as YYEKEE (reference sequence). The source material was peripheral blood, sampled on day 0 of AZD1222 vaccination. The source is an adult in good health. This chain connects TRBV5-5 to TRBJ2-5; 9 bases are a match to TRBD1. The CDR3 here is CASSYRGQETQYF. Here the CDR3 DNA reads TGTGCCAGCAGCTACAGGGGGCAGGAGACCCAGTACTTC.